This T cell receptor beta chain comes out of a study of shared clonotypes between healthy human individuals. Study at large: A couple of women and three men aged 18 to 49 made up the donors.

To note about this clone: Antigen unknown.

The CDR3 runs to 15 residues. Trimming stripped 3 bases from V and 1 base from J, with 12 bases between. Germline CDR1 reads KGHSH; CDR2 reads LQKENI. Produced via immunoSEQ multiplex PCR; TCRdb's table is partial and in-frame only. Seen here are approximately 330,000 clones, around 67% observed once, and the top ten hold 10%. Study observations and caveats: Memory subsets generally showed smaller estimated richness than naive subsets did. There were few donors, and this limited the genetic and exposure-history diversity represented. A few donors held about 5% of naive CD4 clonotypes in common.

Material: memory CD4+ T cells sorted from blood. Subset indicated: CD45RA-negative fraction. The V call is TRBV18, the J call TRBJ1-1; no reliable D call. This receptor was identified in a man aged 30 to 39 in good health. The CDR3 bases are TGTGCCAGCTCACCGCGGCCTGTGGGGAACACTGAAGCTTTCTTT. Residues: CASSPRPVGNTEAFF.